The 32 T cell receptor beta chains given below trace back to one sample, sequenced in a study of early stage breast cancer tumors. Measured with immunoSEQ multiplex PCR; TCRdb has only the in-frame clones, and not every one. The sample shows fewer than 75,000 clones, roughly 80% of them seen only once. The sample taken for sequencing was blood. These receptors were collected from a person aged 30-39 years with breast cancer.

This clone was seen more than once but under ten times. Additional DNA sequences in this sample encode the identical CDR3. The rearrangement joins TRBV7-2 to TRBJ1-6; the D is unclear. Germline V gene lookup returns CDR1 SGHTA and CDR2 FQGNSA. V was pared by 1 base and J by 1 base, with 5 bases between. There are 15 residues in the CDR3. The CDR3 reads CASSLGSSYNSPLHF. The CDR3 DNA reads as TGTGCCAGCAGCTTAGGGAGTTCCTATAATTCACCCCTCCACTTT.

This chain links TRBV4-1 with TRBJ2-5; possible D gene TRBD1, 5 bases. V was clipped by 1 base and J by 13 bases, with 10 bases between them. Germline CDR1 and CDR2: MGHRA and YSYEKL. The CDR3 has 11 residues. The CDR3 coding sequence is TGCGCCAGCAGCCAAGTAGGGGTTCGGTACTTC. This codes for CASSQVGVRYF.

This chain joins TRBV11-3 and TRBJ2-1; possible D gene TRBD2, 6 bases. In germline, CDR1 is SGHNT, CDR2 YENEEA. Trimming pared 3 bases from V and 0 bases from J, leaving 15 bases between. CDR3 length: 17 residues. CDR3 DNA sequence: TGTGCCAGCAGCTTGGGGATAGCGGTTAGCTCCTACAATGAGCAGTTCTTC. It yields the protein CASSLGIAVSSYNEQFF.

J is TRBJ2-2 and V is TRBV6-4; TRBD2 agrees at 9 bases. The CDR3 runs to 17 residues. The germline V gene has CDR1 MRHNA and CDR2 SNTAGT. The ends lost 6 bases at V and 1 base at J; junction bases unmatched: 9. The CDR3 DNA reads TGTGCCAGCAGCGCCGTCCCGACTAGCGGGAACACCGGGGAGCTGTTTTTT. Its translation is CASSAVPTSGNTGELFF.

The chain employs TRBV7-2 and TRBJ2-7; D call uncertain. The V end was cut by 4 bases, the J end by 2 bases, with 15 bases between. The CDR3 has 15 amino acids. The germline gives CDR1 SGHTA, CDR2 FQGNSA. CDR3: CASSSLLGPAYEQYF. The CDR3 DNA is TGTGCCAGCAGCTCTCTTTTAGGGCCGGCCTACGAGCAGTACTTC.

The chain couples TRBV6-1 to TRBJ1-1, with D hard to call. The CDR3 totals 15 residues. V was pared by 2 bases and J by 1 base, with 11 bases between. Per germline, CDR1 MNHNS and CDR2 SASEGT. CDR3 residues: CASSEPPMGNTEAFF. In DNA form, the CDR3 reads TGTGCCAGCAGTGAACCCCCGATGGGGAACACTGAAGCTTTCTTT.

The gene calls are TRBV18 and TRBJ1-1; D may be TRBD1 (6 bases). V was trimmed by 4 bases and J by 4 bases, leaving 16 bases between them. The V gene's germline CDR1 is KGHSH and CDR2 LQKENI. The CDR3 has 15 residues. The CDR3 protein is CASSLSTGSSTEAFF. The CDR3 bases are TGTGCCAGCTCACTGTCGACAGGATCGAGCACTGAAGCTTTCTTT.

The chain joins TRBV10-3 to TRBJ2-5; TRBD2 matches at 8 bases. The CDR3 extends over 14 amino acids. Germline V gene data show CDR1 as ENHRY and CDR2 as SYGVKD. Trimming cost V 4 bases and J 4 bases; bases outside gene matches: 5. CDR3 in DNA: TGTGCCATCAGTGGAGCAGCGGGAGTAGAGACCCAGTACTTC. Encoded protein: CAISGAAGVETQYF.

The chain couples TRBV6-5 to TRBJ1-1, with 7 positions matching TRBD1. Per the germline V gene, CDR1 is MNHEY and CDR2 is SVGAGI. V lost 5 bases, J lost 2 bases, and 5 bases stayed unmatched. The CDR3 totals 14 residues. The CDR3 region is CASSRTGGNTEAFF. CDR3 DNA: TGTGCCAGCAGTAGGACAGGAGGAAACACTGAAGCTTTCTTT.

The CDR3 DNA sequence: TGTGCCAGCAGCTCCGGGGCCGCCTCCTACGAGCAGTACTTC. Encoded protein: CASSSGAASYEQYF. This chain connects TRBV11-2 to TRBJ2-7; possibly TRBD1 or TRBD2 for D (5 bases each). Germline V gene lookup returns CDR1 SGHAT and CDR2 FQNNGV. This CDR3 contains 14 residues. Trimming left V 4 bases short and J 0 bases short, with 10 bases between. The variable domain in full, completed from reference TRBV11-2 and TRBJ2-7, reads EAGVAQSPRYKIIEKRQSVAFWCNPISGHATLYWYQQILGQGPKLLIQFQNNGVVDDSQLPKDRFSAERLKGVDSTLKIQPAKLEDSAVYLCASSSGAASYEQYFGPGTRLTVT.

The rearrangement links TRBV30 to TRBJ1-5, with TRBD1 as a possible D gene (6 bases). With 2 bases removed from V and 4 bases from J, the gap between germline ends came to 9 bases. Germline CDR1 is GTSNPN and CDR2 is SVGIG (reference sequence). There are 13 residues in the CDR3. CDR3 in amino acids: CAWSNRDNQPQHF. The CDR3 DNA sequence: TGTGCCTGGAGTAACAGGGATAATCAGCCCCAGCATTTT.

The table lists this clone with a few counts. This chain's CDR3 is CASSVATTGIDEAFF. DNA of the CDR3: TGTGCCAGCAGCGTAGCTACGACAGGGATAGACGAAGCTTTCTTT. This chain uses TRBV9 with TRBJ1-1; TRBD1 agrees at 7 bases. The CDR3 has 15 residues. V lost 0 bases and J lost 8; bases outside the gene matches: 10. CDR1 and CDR2 (germline): SGDLS, YYNGEE. Based on the CDR3 plus reference TRBV9 and TRBJ1-1, the full variable domain is DSGVTQTPKHLITATGQRVTLRCSPRSGDLSVYWYQQSLDQGLQFLIQYYNGEERAKGNILERFSAQQFPDLHSELNLSSLELGDSALYFCASSVATTGIDEAFFGQGTRLTVV.

This chain uses TRBV29-1 with TRBJ2-5; 7 bases map to TRBD1. CDR1 is SQVTM and CDR2 is ANQGSEA in the germline V gene. With 2 bases clipped from V and 5 bases from J, the junction kept 8 bases outside the gene matches. The CDR3 covers 14 residues. The CDR3 region has the DNA TGCAGCGTTGAAAAACAGGGGTCGGGGGAGACCCAGTACTTC. This sequence encodes CSVEKQGSGETQYF. Variable domain in full (rest from reference TRBV29-1 and TRBJ2-5): SAVISQKPSRDICQRGTSLTIQCQVDSQVTMMFWYRQQPGQSLTLIATANQGSEATYESGFVIDKFPISRPNLTFSTLTVSNMSPEDSSIYLCSVEKQGSGETQYFGPGTRLLVL.

This chain uses TRBV6-5 with TRBJ2-5, with 8 bases identical to TRBD1. The J call may be wrong; the DNA end is better matched by TRBJ2-7. Germline lookup yields CDR1 MNHEY and CDR2 SVGAGI. This CDR3 spans 14 amino acids. CDR3 region: CASSRDRSSYEQYF. CDR3 in DNA: TGTGCCAGCAGTAGGGACAGGAGCTCCTACGAGCAGTACTTC.

A few counts support this clone. V is TRBV2 and J is TRBJ2-7; the match to TRBD2 covers 8 bases. Germline V gene sequence: CDR1 SNHLY, CDR2 FYNNEI. This CDR3 comprises 14 residues. V shed 5 bases, J shed 1 base, and the junction held 4 bases outside the gene matches. Here the CDR3 reads CASSLERGSYEQYF. The CDR3, as DNA: TGTGCCAGCAGTTTAGAGCGGGGGTCCTACGAGCAGTACTTC. Complete variable domain (other parts from reference TRBV2 and TRBJ2-7): EPEVTQTPSHQVTQMGQEVILRCVPISNHLYFYWYRQILGQKVEFLVSFYNNEISEKSEIFDDQFSVERPDGSNFTLKIRSTKLEDSAMYFCASSLERGSYEQYFGPGTRLTVT.

The V call is TRBV5-6, the J call TRBJ1-2, with unresolved D. The CDR3 runs to 15 residues. Trimming removed 0 bases from V and 5 bases from J, with 14 bases in between. Germline CDR1 and CDR2: SGHDT and YYEEEE. The CDR3 reads CASSLGRRVVYGYTF. The CDR3 nucleotides are TGTGCCAGCAGCTTGGGGCGGCGAGTTGTGTATGGCTACACCTTC.

This clone was picked up a small number of times. The rearrangement uses TRBV27 and TRBJ1-5; 10 bases fit TRBD1. The CDR3 length is 16 residues. The V gene's germline CDR1 is MNHEY and CDR2 SMNVEV (reference sequence). The trim removed 6 bases at V and 5 bases at J, leaving 10 bases unmatched. As DNA, the CDR3 is TGTGCCAGCAGCGACAGGGGGCGTATTGTTGATCAGCCCCAGCATTTT. Translation: CASSDRGRIVDQPQHF.

This clone was seen once. This chain joins TRBV5-1 and TRBJ2-2, with D hard to call. Germline loops: CDR1 SGHRS, CDR2 YFSETQ. V lost 0 bases to trimming and J lost 3 bases, with 9 bases between them. This CDR3 has 15 amino acids. CDR3 bases: TGCGCCAGCAGCTTGGGAGCTACGGACACCGGGGAGCTGTTTTTT. Its translation is CASSLGATDTGELFF.

This clone has just a few counts. The chain is built from TRBV2 and TRBJ2-3, with TRBD2 matching over 7 bases. The germline V gene has CDR1 SNHLY and CDR2 FYNNEI. V gave up 7 bases and J gave up 5 bases; unmatched junction bases: 21. The CDR3 covers 18 residues. CDR3 nucleotides: TGTGCCAGCAAGAGGAGCTCGGGATGGACTAGAGGGGAAGATACGCAGTATTTT. Protein: CASKRSSGWTRGEDTQYF.

V is TRBV2 and J is TRBJ2-7, with 8 bases lining up with TRBD2. This CDR3 comprises 15 residues. V shed 6 bases and J 0 bases; nucleotides not matched to a gene: 7. From germline, CDR1 is SNHLY and CDR2 FYNNEI. DNA for the CDR3: TGTGCCAGCAGGCCGGGACTAGGCCCCTCCTACGAGCAGTACTTC. As protein: CASRPGLGPSYEQYF.

Remarks on this clone: The junction departs from the called germline gene at one end, perhaps through a read error. The J gene is TRBJ2-7, the V gene TRBV6-5, with D perhaps given as TRBD1 or TRBD2 (7 bases each). The CDR3 extends over 12 amino acids. Per the germline V gene, CDR1 is MNHEY and CDR2 is SVGAGI. As DNA, the CDR3 is TGTGCCAGCAGTTACCCAGGGGGGGCCTGGGGCTTC. Encoded protein: CASSYPGGAWGF.

This clone was counted once. This rearrangement joins TRBV6-1 to TRBJ2-7, with TRBD1 matching over 7 bases. The V gene's germline CDR1 is MNHNS and CDR2 SASEGT. This CDR3 region has 15 residues. The ends lost 5 bases at V and 0 bases at J; junction bases unmatched: 7. CDR3 coding DNA: TGTGCCAGCAGTTTGACAGGGAGTCTCTCCTACGAGCAGTACTTC. Encoded protein: CASSLTGSLSYEQYF.

The genes are TRBV11-2 and TRBJ2-7; TRBD2 is a possible D gene (5 bases). The V and J ends lost 0 bases and 3 bases respectively, with 15 bases between them. CDR1 SGHAT and CDR2 FQNNGV come from the germline V gene. This CDR3 is 16 amino acids long. CDR3 sequence reads: CASSLDRGSANYEQYF. In DNA, the CDR3 is TGTGCCAGCAGCTTAGATCGGGGTAGCGCTAACTACGAGCAGTACTTC.

The CDR3 DNA reads TGTGCCAGCAGTTATTTGACAGGGGCCTACGAGCAGTACTTC. Its protein product is CASSYLTGAYEQYF. This sequence joins TRBV6-5 and TRBJ2-7, with 8 bases that match TRBD1. The CDR3 is 14 residues long. In germline, CDR1 is MNHEY, CDR2 SVGAGI. With 3 bases clipped from V and 2 bases from J, the junction kept 3 bases outside the gene matches.

The rearrangement joins TRBV2 to TRBJ2-5; D gene ambiguous. Looked up from germline, CDR1 is SNHLY and CDR2 is FYNNEI. The CDR3 length is 11 residues. V was trimmed by 6 bases and J by 9 bases, leaving 11 bases between them. The DNA for the CDR3 is TGTGCCAGCAGGGATCAGTTGTCCCAGTACTTC. It yields the protein CASRDQLSQYF.

This clone was counted between two and nine times. CDR3 DNA sequence: TGTGCCAGCAGCTACGACGGCACAGATACGCAGTATTTT. It encodes CASSYDGTDTQYF. The genes are TRBV7-9 and TRBJ2-3; D gene ambiguous. CDR1 and CDR2 from the germline V gene are SEHNR and FQNEAQ (reference sequence). V lost 4 bases and J lost 1, with 6 bases in between. There are 13 residues in the CDR3.

The table lists this clone with a few counts. The chain is built from TRBV30 and TRBJ1-2; weak D call: TRBD1 (5 bases). The CDR3 is 15 amino acids. Germline CDR1 reads GTSNPN; CDR2 reads SVGIG (reference sequence). Trimming pared 1 base from V and 5 bases from J, leaving 17 bases between. The CDR3: CAWSGKEGIGYGYTF. The CDR3 DNA sequence: TGTGCCTGGAGTGGAAAGGAGGGGATAGGGTATGGCTACACCTTC. Combining the CDR3 with reference TRBV30 and TRBJ1-2 gives the whole variable domain SQTIHQWPATLVQPVGSPLSLECTVEGTSNPNLYWYRQAAGRGLQLLFYSVGIGQISSEVPQNLSASRPQDRQFILSSKKLLLSDSGFYLCAWSGKEGIGYGYTFGSGTRLTVV.

V usage is TRBV5-1 and J usage is TRBJ2-1, with TRBD2 matching over 11 bases. The V segment lost 0 bases and the J segment 6 bases; nucleotides outside the gene matches: 5. Germline V lookup: CDR1 SGHRS, CDR2 YFSETQ. The CDR3 runs 16 residues. CDR3 loop: CASSLEASGRSNEQFF. DNA for the CDR3: TGCGCCAGCAGCTTGGAGGCTAGCGGGAGGTCCAATGAGCAGTTCTTC.

A few counts support this clone. The chain is built from TRBV9 and TRBJ2-5; D remains unclear. The V and J ends lost 4 bases and 5 bases respectively, with 12 bases between them. Germline-derived CDR1 and CDR2 are SGDLS and YYNGEE. The CDR3 covers 13 residues. Here the CDR3 reads CASSPKPGETQYF. The CDR3 DNA sequence: TGTGCCAGCAGCCCCAAACCCGGTGAGACCCAGTACTTC.

The chain uses TRBV19 and TRBJ1-4, with TRBD1 identical over 9 bases. The CDR3 extends over 14 amino acids. V shed 6 bases and J 5 bases; nucleotides not matched to a gene: 4. Germline V gene sequence: CDR1 LNHDA, CDR2 SQIVND (reference sequence). The CDR3 spells CASRRDRVNEKLFF. CDR3 DNA: TGTGCCAGTAGGCGGGACAGGGTCAATGAAAAACTGTTTTTT.

This clone occurred a few times. This chain uses TRBV4-1 with TRBJ2-4; D may be TRBD1 (5 bases). This CDR3 is built from 14 residues. Trimming left V 1 base short and J 9 bases short, with 13 bases between. The germline V gene has CDR1 MGHRA and CDR2 YSYEKL. The CDR3 DNA sequence: TGCGCCAGCAGCCAAGGAGTATACAGGAGCATTCAGTACTTC. Protein product: CASSQGVYRSIQYF.

The J gene is TRBJ1-2, the V gene TRBV2; the match to TRBD1 covers 7 bases. J gave up 0 bases and V 7 bases, and 8 bases lay outside the gene matches. Germline CDR1 is SNHLY and CDR2 is FYNNEI. The CDR3 length is 15 residues. This CDR3 reads CASKLGTASNYGYTF. DNA for the CDR3: TGTGCCAGCAAATTGGGGACAGCTTCTAACTATGGCTACACCTTC. Together with reference TRBV2 and TRBJ1-2, the CDR3 gives the full variable domain: EPEVTQTPSHQVTQMGQEVILRCVPISNHLYFYWYRQILGQKVEFLVSFYNNEISEKSEIFDDQFSVERPDGSNFTLKIRSTKLEDSAMYFCASKLGTASNYGYTFGSGTRLTVV.